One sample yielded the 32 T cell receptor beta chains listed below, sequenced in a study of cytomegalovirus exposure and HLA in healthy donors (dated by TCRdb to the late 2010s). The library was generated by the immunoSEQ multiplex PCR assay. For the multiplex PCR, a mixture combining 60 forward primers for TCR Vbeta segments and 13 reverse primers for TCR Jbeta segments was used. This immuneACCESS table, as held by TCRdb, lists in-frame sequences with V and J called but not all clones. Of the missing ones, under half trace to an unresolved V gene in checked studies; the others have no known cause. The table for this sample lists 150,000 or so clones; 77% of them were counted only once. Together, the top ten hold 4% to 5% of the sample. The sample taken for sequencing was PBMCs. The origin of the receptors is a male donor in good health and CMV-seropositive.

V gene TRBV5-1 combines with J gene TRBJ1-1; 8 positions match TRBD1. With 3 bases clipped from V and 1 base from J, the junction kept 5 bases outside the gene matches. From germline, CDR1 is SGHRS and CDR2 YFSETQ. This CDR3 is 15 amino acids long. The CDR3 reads CASSWTGTGNTEAFF. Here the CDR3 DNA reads TGCGCCAGCAGCTGGACCGGGACAGGGAACACTGAAGCTTTCTTT.

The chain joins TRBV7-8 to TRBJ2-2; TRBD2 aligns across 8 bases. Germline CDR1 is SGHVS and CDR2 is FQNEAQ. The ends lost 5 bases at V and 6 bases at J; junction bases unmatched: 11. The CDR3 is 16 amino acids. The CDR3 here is CASSPNGGGFAGELFF. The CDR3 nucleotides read TGTGCCAGCAGCCCAAACGGGGGGGGTTTCGCCGGGGAGCTGTTTTTT. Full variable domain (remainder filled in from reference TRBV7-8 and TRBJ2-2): GAGVSQSPRYKVAKRGQDVALRCDPISGHVSLFWYQQALGQGPEFLTYFQNEAQLDKSGLPSDRFFAERPEGSVSTLKIQRTQQEDSAVYLCASSPNGGGFAGELFFGEGSRLTVL.

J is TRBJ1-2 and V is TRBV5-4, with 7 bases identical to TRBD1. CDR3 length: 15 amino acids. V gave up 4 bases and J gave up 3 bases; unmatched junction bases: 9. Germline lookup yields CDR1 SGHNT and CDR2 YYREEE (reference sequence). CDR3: CASSDPGTEDYGYTF. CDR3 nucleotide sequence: TGTGCCAGCAGCGACCCCGGGACAGAAGACTATGGCTACACCTTC.

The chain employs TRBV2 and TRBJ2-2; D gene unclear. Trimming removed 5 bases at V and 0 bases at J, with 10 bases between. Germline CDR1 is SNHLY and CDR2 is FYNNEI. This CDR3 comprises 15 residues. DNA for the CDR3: TGTGCCAGCAGTCAGCTCCGGGCGAACACCGGGGAGCTGTTTTTT. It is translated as CASSQLRANTGELFF.

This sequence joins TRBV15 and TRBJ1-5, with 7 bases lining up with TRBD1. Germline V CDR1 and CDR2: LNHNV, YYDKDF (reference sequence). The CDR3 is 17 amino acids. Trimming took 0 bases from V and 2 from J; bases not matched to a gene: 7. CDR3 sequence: CATSREALGQGNQPQHF. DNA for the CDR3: TGTGCCACCAGCAGAGAGGCATTAGGACAGGGCAATCAGCCCCAGCATTTT.

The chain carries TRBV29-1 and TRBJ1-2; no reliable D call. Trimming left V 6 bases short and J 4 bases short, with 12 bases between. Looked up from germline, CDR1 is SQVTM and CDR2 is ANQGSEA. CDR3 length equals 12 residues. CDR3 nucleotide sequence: TGCAGCGTAGCTAACGGAGCCTATGGCTACACCTTC. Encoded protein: CSVANGAYGYTF.

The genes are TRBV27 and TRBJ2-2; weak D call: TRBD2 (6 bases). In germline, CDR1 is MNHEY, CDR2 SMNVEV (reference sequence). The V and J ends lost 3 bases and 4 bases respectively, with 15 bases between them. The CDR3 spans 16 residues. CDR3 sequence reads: CASSFMGGGLTGELFF. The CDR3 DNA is TGTGCCAGCAGTTTTATGGGGGGAGGTCTCACCGGGGAGCTGTTTTTT.

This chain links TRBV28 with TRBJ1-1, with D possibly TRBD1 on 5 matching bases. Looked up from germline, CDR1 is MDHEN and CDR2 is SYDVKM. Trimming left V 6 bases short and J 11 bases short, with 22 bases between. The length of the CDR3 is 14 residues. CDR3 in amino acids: CASSPARQLPRAFF. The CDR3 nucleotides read TGTGCCAGCAGCCCCGCCCGACAGCTTCCCCGGGCTTTCTTT.

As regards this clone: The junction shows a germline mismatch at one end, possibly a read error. The CDR3: CASSLATRGEASF. CDR3 DNA sequence: TGTGCCAGCAGCTTGGCGACTCGAGGAGAAGCTTCCTTT. V and J are TRBV5-4 and TRBJ1-1; D not certain. Germline V CDR1 and CDR2: SGHNT, YYREEE (reference sequence). There are 13 residues in the CDR3. Based on the CDR3 plus reference TRBV5-4 and TRBJ1-1, the full variable domain is ETGVTQSPTHLIKTRGQQVTLRCSSQSGHNTVSWYQQALGQGPQFIFQYYREEENGRGNFPPRFSGLQFPNYSSELNVNALELDDSALYLCASSLATRGEASFGQGTRLTVV.

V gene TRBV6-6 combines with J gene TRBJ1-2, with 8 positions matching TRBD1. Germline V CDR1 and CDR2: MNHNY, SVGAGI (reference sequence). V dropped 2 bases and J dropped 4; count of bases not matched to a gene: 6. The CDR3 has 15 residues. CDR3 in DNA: TGTGCCAGCAGTTACGCCAGGGGGCATGCCTATGGCTACACCTTC. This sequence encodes CASSYARGHAYGYTF.

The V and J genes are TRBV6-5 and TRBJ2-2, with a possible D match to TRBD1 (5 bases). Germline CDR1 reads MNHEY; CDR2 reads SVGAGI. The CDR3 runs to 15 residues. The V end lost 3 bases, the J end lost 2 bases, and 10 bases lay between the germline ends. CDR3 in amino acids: CASSYSQENTGELFF. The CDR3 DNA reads TGTGCCAGCAGTTATTCACAGGAAAACACCGGGGAGCTGTTTTTT.

DNA for the CDR3: TGTGCCAGCAGCTTAAAAGCGGGAGGTCCCTACGAGCAGTACTTC. It is translated as CASSLKAGGPYEQYF. This rearrangement joins TRBV7-9 to TRBJ2-7, with 9 bases that match TRBD2. The CDR3 length is 15 residues. The germline V gene has CDR1 SEHNR and CDR2 FQNEAQ (reference sequence). V shed 2 bases and J 2 bases; nucleotides not matched to a gene: 4. The complete variable domain, with remaining parts taken from reference TRBV7-9 and TRBJ2-7, reads DTGVSQNPRHKITKRGQNVTFRCDPISEHNRLYWYRQTLGQGPEFLTYFQNEAQLEKSRLLSDRFSAERPKGSFSTLEIQRTEQGDSAMYLCASSLKAGGPYEQYFGPGTRLTVT.

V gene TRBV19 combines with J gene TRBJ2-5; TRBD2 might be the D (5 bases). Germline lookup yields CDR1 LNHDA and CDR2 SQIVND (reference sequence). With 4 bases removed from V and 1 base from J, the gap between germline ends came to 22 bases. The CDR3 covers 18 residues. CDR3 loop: CASSKVPPSLGLQETQYF. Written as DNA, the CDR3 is TGTGCCAGTAGTAAGGTCCCCCCGAGTTTAGGACTCCAAGAGACCCAGTACTTC.

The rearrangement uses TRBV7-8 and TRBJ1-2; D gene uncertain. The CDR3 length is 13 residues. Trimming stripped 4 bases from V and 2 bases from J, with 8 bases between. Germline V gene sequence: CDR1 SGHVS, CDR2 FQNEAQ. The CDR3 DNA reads TGTGCCAGCAGCTCCCCCCCAAACTATGGCTACACCTTC. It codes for CASSSPPNYGYTF.

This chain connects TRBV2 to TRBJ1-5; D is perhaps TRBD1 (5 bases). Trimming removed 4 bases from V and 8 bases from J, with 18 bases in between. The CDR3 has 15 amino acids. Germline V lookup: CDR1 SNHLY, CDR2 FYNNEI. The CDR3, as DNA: TGTGCCAGCAGTGGAAATCGAGGGAGGGACGAGCCCCAGCATTTT. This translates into CASSGNRGRDEPQHF.

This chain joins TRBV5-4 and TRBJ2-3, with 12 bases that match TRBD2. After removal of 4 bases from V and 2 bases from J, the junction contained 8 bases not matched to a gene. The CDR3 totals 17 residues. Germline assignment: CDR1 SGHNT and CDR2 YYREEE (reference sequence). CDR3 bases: TGTGCCAGCAGCGCCGGGACTAGCGGGCCCCACACAGATACGCAGTATTTT. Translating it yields CASSAGTSGPHTDTQYF. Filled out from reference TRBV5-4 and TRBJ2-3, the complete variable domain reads ETGVTQSPTHLIKTRGQQVTLRCSSQSGHNTVSWYQQALGQGPQFIFQYYREEENGRGNFPPRFSGLQFPNYSSELNVNALELDDSALYLCASSAGTSGPHTDTQYFGPGTRLTVL.

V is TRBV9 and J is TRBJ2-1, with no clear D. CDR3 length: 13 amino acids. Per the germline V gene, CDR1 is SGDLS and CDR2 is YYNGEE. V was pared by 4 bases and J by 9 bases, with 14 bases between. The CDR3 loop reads CASSLDPPGEQFF. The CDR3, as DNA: TGTGCCAGCAGCTTAGACCCCCCGGGTGAGCAGTTCTTC.

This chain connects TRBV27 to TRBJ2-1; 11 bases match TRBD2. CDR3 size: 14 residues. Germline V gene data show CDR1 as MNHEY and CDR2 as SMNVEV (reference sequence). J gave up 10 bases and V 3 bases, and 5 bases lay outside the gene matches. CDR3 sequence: CASSFPGLAAEQFF. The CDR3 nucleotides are TGTGCCAGCAGTTTTCCGGGACTAGCGGCCGAGCAGTTCTTC.

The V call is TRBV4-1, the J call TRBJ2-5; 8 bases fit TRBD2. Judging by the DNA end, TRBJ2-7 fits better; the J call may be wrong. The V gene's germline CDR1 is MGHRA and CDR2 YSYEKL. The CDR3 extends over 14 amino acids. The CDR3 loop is CASSQPGTRGEQYF. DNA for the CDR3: TGCGCCAGCAGCCAACCCGGGACTAGAGGCGAGCAGTACTTC.

The CDR3 is CASSLPPRETQYF. The DNA for the CDR3 is TGTGCCAGCAGCCTACCCCCGAGAGAGACCCAGTACTTC. V gene TRBV28 combines with J gene TRBJ2-5, with unresolved D. From germline, CDR1 is MDHEN and CDR2 SYDVKM. V lost 6 bases and J 4 bases, leaving 12 bases between the germline ends. CDR3 size: 13 residues.

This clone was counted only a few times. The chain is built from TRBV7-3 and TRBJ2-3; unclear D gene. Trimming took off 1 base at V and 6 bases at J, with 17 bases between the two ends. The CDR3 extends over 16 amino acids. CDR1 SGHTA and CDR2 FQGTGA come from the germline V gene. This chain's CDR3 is CASSLKAPWANDTQYF. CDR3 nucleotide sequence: TGTGCCAGCAGCTTAAAGGCTCCCTGGGCGAATGATACGCAGTATTTT. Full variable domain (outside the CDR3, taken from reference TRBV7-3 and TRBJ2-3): GAGVSQTPSNKVTEKGKYVELRCDPISGHTALYWYRQSLGQGPEFLIYFQGTGAADDSGLPNDRFFAVRPEGSVSTLKIQRTERGDSAVYLCASSLKAPWANDTQYFGPGTRLTVL.

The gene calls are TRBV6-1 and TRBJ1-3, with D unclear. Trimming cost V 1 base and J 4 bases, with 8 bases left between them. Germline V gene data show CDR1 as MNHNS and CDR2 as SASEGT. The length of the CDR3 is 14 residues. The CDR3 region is CASSEGPVGNTIYF. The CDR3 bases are TGTGCCAGCAGTGAAGGCCCGGTCGGAAACACCATATATTTT.

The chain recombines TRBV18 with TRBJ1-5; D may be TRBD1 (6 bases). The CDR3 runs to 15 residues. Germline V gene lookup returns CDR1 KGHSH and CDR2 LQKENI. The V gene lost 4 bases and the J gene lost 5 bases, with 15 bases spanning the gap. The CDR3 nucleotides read TGTGCCAGCTCACAATACAGAGGGGGGGATCAGCCCCAGCATTTT. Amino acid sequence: CASSQYRGGDQPQHF. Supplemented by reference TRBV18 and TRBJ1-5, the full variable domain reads NAGVMQNPRHLVRRRGQEARLRCSPMKGHSHVYWYRQLPEEGLKFMVYLQKENIIDESGMPKERFSAEFPKEGPSILRIQQVVRGDSAAYFCASSQYRGGDQPQHFGDGTRLSIL.

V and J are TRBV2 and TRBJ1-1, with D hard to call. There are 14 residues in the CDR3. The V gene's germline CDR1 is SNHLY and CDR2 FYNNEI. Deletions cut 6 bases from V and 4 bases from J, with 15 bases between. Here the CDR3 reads CASSIESRSTEAFF. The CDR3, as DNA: TGTGCCAGCAGCATAGAAAGTAGAAGCACTGAAGCTTTCTTT.

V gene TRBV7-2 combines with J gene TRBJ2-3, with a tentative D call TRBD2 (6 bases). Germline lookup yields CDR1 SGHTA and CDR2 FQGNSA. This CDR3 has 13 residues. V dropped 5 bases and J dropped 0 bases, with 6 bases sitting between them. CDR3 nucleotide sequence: TGTGCCAGCAGCGGAGGGAGCACAGATACGCAGTATTTT. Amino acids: CASSGGSTDTQYF.

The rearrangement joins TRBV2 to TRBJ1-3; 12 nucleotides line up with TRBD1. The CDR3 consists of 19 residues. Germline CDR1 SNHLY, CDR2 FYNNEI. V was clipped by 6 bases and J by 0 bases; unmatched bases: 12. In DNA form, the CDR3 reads TGTGCCAGCAGCGCCCAGACCGGGACAGGGGGCGGCTCTGGAAACACCATATATTTT. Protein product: CASSAQTGTGGGSGNTIYF.

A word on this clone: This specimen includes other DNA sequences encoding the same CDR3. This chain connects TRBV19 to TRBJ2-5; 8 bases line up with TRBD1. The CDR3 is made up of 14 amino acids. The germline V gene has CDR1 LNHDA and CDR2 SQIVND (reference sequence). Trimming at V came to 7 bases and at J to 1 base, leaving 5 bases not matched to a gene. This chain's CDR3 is CASTNRGSQETQYF. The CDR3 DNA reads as TGTGCCAGTACGAACAGGGGGAGCCAAGAGACCCAGTACTTC.

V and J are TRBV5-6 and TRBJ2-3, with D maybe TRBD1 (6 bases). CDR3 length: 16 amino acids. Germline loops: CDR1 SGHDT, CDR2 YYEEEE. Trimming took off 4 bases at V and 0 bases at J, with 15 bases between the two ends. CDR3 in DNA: TGTGCCAGCAGCCCCGGGGCAGGGGCTAGCACAGATACGCAGTATTTT. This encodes CASSPGAGASTDTQYF. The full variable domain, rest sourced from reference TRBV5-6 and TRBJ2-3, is DAGVTQSPTHLIKTRGQQVTLRCSPKSGHDTVSWYQQALGQGPQFIFQYYEEEERQRGNFPDRFSGHQFPNYSSELNVNALLLGDSALYLCASSPGAGASTDTQYFGPGTRLTVL.

CDR3: CASSSYPGTKNTEAFF. The CDR3 DNA reads as TGTGCCAGCAGTTCTTACCCCGGGACTAAGAACACTGAAGCTTTCTTT. The rearrangement uses TRBV6-5 and TRBJ1-1, with a tentative D call TRBD1 (5 bases). Germline CDR1 MNHEY, CDR2 SVGAGI. The CDR3 sequence is 16 residues long. V dropped 4 bases and J dropped 1 base, with 16 bases sitting between them.

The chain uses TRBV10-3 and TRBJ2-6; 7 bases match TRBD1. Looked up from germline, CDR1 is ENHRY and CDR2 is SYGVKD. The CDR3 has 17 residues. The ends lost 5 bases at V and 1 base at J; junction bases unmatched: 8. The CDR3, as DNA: TGTGCCATCAGTCCGACAGGGACAGCTTCTGGGGCCAACGTCCTGACTTTC. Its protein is CAISPTGTASGANVLTF.

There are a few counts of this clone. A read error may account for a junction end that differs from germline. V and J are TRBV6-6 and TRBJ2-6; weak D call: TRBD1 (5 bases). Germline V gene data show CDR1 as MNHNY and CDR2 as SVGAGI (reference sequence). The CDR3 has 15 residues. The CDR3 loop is CASSYPSGGANGLTF. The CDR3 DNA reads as TGTGCCAGCAGTTACCCCTCCGGTGGGGCCAACGGCCTGACTTTC.

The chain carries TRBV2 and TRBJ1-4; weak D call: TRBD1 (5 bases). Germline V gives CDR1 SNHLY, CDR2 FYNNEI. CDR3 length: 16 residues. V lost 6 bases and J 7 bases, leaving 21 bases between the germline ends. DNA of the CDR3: TGTGCCAGCAGGGGGGGAGGCTCCCGGGGAGGTGAAAAACTGTTTTTT. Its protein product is CASRGGGSRGGEKLFF.